The clone carrying this T cell receptor beta chain was seen repeatedly, ten times or more. Its target is unknown. Per the original data handling: Clinicopathological groups differed in CDR3, with these differences serving to build a distant-metastasis classifier for papillary thyroid cancer. TCRdb reassembled clones from the PCR reads with MiXCR. These V and J calls originate from TCRdb's pipeline instead of the authors' own analysis. The data show around 15,000 clones, approximately 20% seen once. The data were obtained in a study of metastatic and nonmetastatic thyroid tumors. As for the study in general: Both malignant and benign thyroid patients supplied peripheral blood and tumor or nodule tissue samples, across which the repertoires of these patients were then compared. Broader study findings: TCR beta diversity was reportedly significantly higher in malignant thyroid tumors than benign nodules, in blood and tumor.

This CDR3 is 14 amino acids long. V lost 3 bases and J 2 bases, leaving 11 bases between the germline ends. Per the germline V gene, CDR1 is SNHLY and CDR2 is FYNNEI. No treatment had been given to any patient before thyroid surgery. The receptor was derived from a female donor with papillary thyroid cancer or a benign thyroid nodule (not recorded which). Some clones in this sample may be carry-over from other donors' samples. The chain recombines TRBV2 with TRBJ2-7; D not certain. The sample comprised tumor tissue. For the CDR3, the DNA is TGTGCCAGCAGTGATCAGACATTACCCTACGAGCAGTACTTC. Its translation is CASSDQTLPYEQYF.